These 32 T cell receptor beta chains came from one sample sequenced in a study of beta chain features in type 1 diabetes. Since all of the isolated RNA was reverse transcribed, expressed TCRB transcripts were what got sequenced. TCRdb's copy holds only in-frame clones and misses some; the assay was immunoSEQ multiplex PCR. The sample shows around 320,000 clones, approximately 14% of them seen only once. The sequenced sample was central memory CD4+ T cells from blood. The source of these receptors is a man aged 25-40 years in good health.

The V call is TRBV14, the J call TRBJ2-5, with 7 bases that match TRBD1. Germline CDR1 is SGHDN and CDR2 is FVKESK. The CDR3 consists of 13 residues. Unmatched junction bases numbered 3, after V lost 3 bases and J lost 5 bases. CDR3 bases: TGTGCCAGCAGCCATGACAGGGTTGAGACCCAGTACTTC. Its protein is CASSHDRVETQYF.

Ten or more counts support this clone. The gene calls are TRBV7-2 and TRBJ2-7; TRBD1 agrees at 9 bases. In germline, CDR1 is SGHTA, CDR2 FQGNSA. V shed 7 bases and J 5 bases; nucleotides not matched to a gene: 9. This CDR3 comprises 14 residues. The CDR3: CASTRDRAENEQYF. The CDR3 DNA follows: TGTGCCAGCACCAGGGACAGGGCTGAAAACGAGCAGTACTTC.

This sequence joins TRBV5-1 and TRBJ1-4, with a possible D match to TRBD1 (5 bases). V lost 5 bases and J 7 bases, leaving 12 bases between the germline ends. This CDR3 has 13 residues. Germline V gene sequence: CDR1 SGHRS, CDR2 YFSETQ. CDR3 bases: TGCGCCAGCAGAACCGACAGAATTGAAAAACTGTTTTTT. It specifies CASRTDRIEKLFF.

The chain recombines TRBV7-9 with TRBJ1-2; no clear D gene. The CDR3 is 15 amino acids. Trimming left V 5 bases short and J 0 bases short, with 13 bases between. Germline V gives CDR1 SEHNR, CDR2 FQNEAQ (reference sequence). CDR3 in amino acids: CASSLPRRTNYGYTF. The CDR3 nucleotides are TGTGCCAGCAGCCTCCCCCGGCGGACTAACTATGGCTACACCTTC.

This clone has more than one count but fewer than ten. The junction departs from the called germline gene at one end, perhaps through a read error. V is TRBV27 and J is TRBJ2-6, with 8 nucleotides matching TRBD2. The V gene's germline CDR1 is MNHEY and CDR2 SMNVEV (reference sequence). The CDR3 length is 16 residues. Written as DNA, the CDR3 is TGTGCCAGCAGTCCACGGACTAGCTCTGCGGCCAACGTCCTGACTTTC. Translated: CASSPRTSSAANVLTF.

This clone was detected only a few times. The chain combines TRBV7-2 with TRBJ2-7, with 9 bases lining up with TRBD1. Looked up from germline, CDR1 is SGHTA and CDR2 is FQGNSA. V lost 5 bases to trimming and J lost 4 bases; unmatched junction nucleotides: 6. There are 14 residues in the CDR3. The CDR3 bases are TGTGCCAGCAGCGTGGGACAGGGTGGGTACGAGCAGTACTTC. Its translation: CASSVGQGGYEQYF.

The chain recombines TRBV19 with TRBJ1-5, with D possibly matching TRBD1 (6 bases). This CDR3 has 14 residues. Germline loops: CDR1 LNHDA, CDR2 SQIVND (reference sequence). Trimming pared 7 bases from V and 4 bases from J, leaving 14 bases between. CDR3 sequence (DNA): TGTGCCAGTAAACCAGGGGCCGAAAATCAGCCCCAGCATTTT. It translates to CASKPGAENQPQHF. Full variable domain (outside the CDR3, taken from reference TRBV19 and TRBJ1-5): DGGITQSPKYLFRKEGQNVTLSCEQNLNHDAMYWYRQDPGQGLRLIYYSQIVNDFQKGDIAEGYSVSREKKESFPLTVTSAQKNPTAFYLCASKPGAENQPQHFGDGTRLSIL.

The rearrangement joins TRBV7-9 to TRBJ2-3; no firm D call. The CDR3 totals 13 residues. Trimming removed 5 bases at V and 2 bases at J, with 8 bases between. Germline V gene data show CDR1 as SEHNR and CDR2 as FQNEAQ (reference sequence). CDR3 nucleotides: TGTGCCAGCAGCCACGACTCCACAGATACGCAGTATTTT. It yields the protein CASSHDSTDTQYF.

The gene calls are TRBV10-3 and TRBJ2-1; TRBD2 matches at 7 bases. CDR1 and CDR2 (germline): ENHRY, SYGVKD. CDR3 size: 15 residues. V trimming: 2 bases; J trimming: 4 bases; junction bases outside the gene matches: 5. CDR3 loop: CAISEGGGLYNEQFF. The CDR3 region has the DNA TGTGCCATCAGTGAGGGCGGGGGACTTTACAATGAGCAGTTCTTC.

This clone showed up many times. The chain links TRBV27 to TRBJ1-4; D ambiguous. CDR1 is MNHEY and CDR2 is SMNVEV in the germline V gene (reference sequence). The CDR3 covers 17 residues. Trimming removed 2 bases at V and 8 bases at J, with 21 bases between. CDR3 in DNA: TGTGCCAGCAGTTTAAAAGGCAGGCCCTCGGGTAACGAAAAACTGTTTTTT. As protein: CASSLKGRPSGNEKLFF.

The J gene is TRBJ2-4, the V gene TRBV29-1, with 7 nucleotides matching TRBD2. Germline assignment: CDR1 SQVTM and CDR2 ANQGSEA. The CDR3 loop spans 19 amino acids. J gave up 0 bases and V 4 bases, and 18 bases lay outside the gene matches. The CDR3 region is CSVVGRGRTFSQAKNIQYF. Written as DNA, the CDR3 is TGCAGCGTTGTAGGGAGGGGCAGGACCTTTTCCCAAGCCAAAAACATTCAGTACTTC.

This clone was seen a handful of times. The V and J genes are TRBV4-1 and TRBJ2-7; perhaps TRBD1 as D (6 bases). The CDR3 runs to 13 residues. V lost 0 bases to trimming and J lost 7 bases, with 10 bases between them. CDR1 is MGHRA and CDR2 is YSYEKL in the germline V gene. In nucleotides, the CDR3 is TGCGCCAGCAGCCAAGATAGGGGGAAAGAGCAGTACTTC. Protein: CASSQDRGKEQYF.

This chain uses TRBV6-6 with TRBJ1-6; D is perhaps TRBD1 (6 bases). This CDR3 comprises 14 residues. Germline CDR1 and CDR2: MNHNY and SVGAGI (reference sequence). V dropped 6 bases and J dropped 6 bases, with 12 bases sitting between them. CDR3 region: CASSPTGFNSPLHF. CDR3 DNA: TGTGCCAGCAGCCCCACAGGGTTTAATTCACCCCTCCACTTT.

V gene TRBV5-1 combines with J gene TRBJ2-3; 8 bases match TRBD1. CDR3 length: 14 residues. Germline loops: CDR1 SGHRS, CDR2 YFSETQ. With 4 bases clipped from V and 3 bases from J, the junction kept 4 bases outside the gene matches. The DNA of the CDR3 is TGCGCCAGCAGCCCCAGGACAGGGACAGATACGCAGTATTTT. It yields the protein CASSPRTGTDTQYF.

The V and J genes are TRBV27 and TRBJ2-1, with D possibly being TRBD2 (6 bases). The CDR3 has 15 amino acids. V shed 6 bases and J shed 4 bases, with 16 bases lying between them. Germline values: CDR1 MNHEY, CDR2 SMNVEV (reference sequence). CDR3 sequence: CASRVGGIIYNEQFF. DNA for the CDR3: TGTGCCAGCAGGGTTGGCGGGATAATATACAATGAGCAGTTCTTC.

This clone showed up just a few times. The chain carries TRBV4-1 and TRBJ1-5; TRBD1 aligns across 7 bases. The length of the CDR3 is 16 residues. Germline loops: CDR1 MGHRA, CDR2 YSYEKL. With V trimmed by 3 bases and J by 0 bases, 5 bases remained unmatched. The CDR3 DNA reads as TGCGCCAGCAGCCACGGGACAGAAAATAGCAATCAGCCCCAGCATTTT. It is translated as CASSHGTENSNQPQHF.

This clone was detected a few times. This rearrangement joins TRBV19 to TRBJ2-5; D gene ambiguous. The germline gives CDR1 LNHDA, CDR2 SQIVND (reference sequence). Between the trimmed V and J ends, which lost 3 bases and 8 bases, there was a span of 7 bases. The CDR3 length is 11 residues. In DNA form, the CDR3 reads TGTGCCAGTAGTATCCGGTCAACCCAGTACTTC. Protein: CASSIRSTQYF.

The J gene is TRBJ2-5, the V gene TRBV6-5; D gene uncertain. The CDR3 runs to 14 residues. The germline CDR1 and CDR2 sequences are MNHEY and SVGAGI. V was shortened by 0 bases and J by 1 base, with 6 bases between the two germline ends. CDR3 loop: CASSYSSAQETQYF. DNA of the CDR3: TGTGCCAGCAGTTACTCGAGCGCCCAAGAGACCCAGTACTTC.

This clone was found a few times. The V call is TRBV29-1, the J call TRBJ2-3; a weak D match, TRBD1 (6 bases). This CDR3 spans 13 amino acids. The V and J ends lost 6 bases and 3 bases respectively, with 13 bases between them. CDR1 is SQVTM, CDR2 ANQGSEA, per germline. CDR3 DNA sequence: TGCAGCGTCGATCGGGACACTACAGATACGCAGTATTTT. Its protein product is CSVDRDTTDTQYF.

V gene TRBV19 combines with J gene TRBJ1-1; 8 positions agree with TRBD1. The germline V gene encodes CDR1 LNHDA and CDR2 SQIVND (reference sequence). The trim removed 6 bases at V and 5 bases at J, leaving 2 bases unmatched. There are 12 residues in the CDR3. The CDR3 loop is CASRDRDTEAFF. CDR3 DNA sequence: TGTGCCAGTAGGGACAGGGATACTGAAGCTTTCTTT.

The rearrangement joins TRBV10-1 to TRBJ1-3; weak D call: TRBD1 (6 bases). The CDR3 extends over 16 amino acids. Trimming removed 1 base at V and 0 bases at J, with 10 bases between. Looked up from germline, CDR1 is WNHNN and CDR2 is SYGVQD (reference sequence). CDR3 protein: CASSEFTGTSGNTIYF. In DNA form, the CDR3 reads TGCGCCAGCAGTGAGTTTACAGGGACCTCTGGAAACACCATATATTTT.

V is TRBV5-1 and J is TRBJ2-2; D is tentatively TRBD1 or TRBD2 (5 bases each). V lost 0 bases and J 2 bases, leaving 8 bases between the germline ends. The CDR3 consists of 15 residues. Germline V gene lookup returns CDR1 SGHRS and CDR2 YFSETQ. The CDR3 coding sequence is TGCGCCAGCAGCTTGGATGGGGGAAACACCGGGGAGCTGTTTTTT. Residues: CASSLDGGNTGELFF.

In this sample, this clone turned up a few times. V and J are TRBV19 and TRBJ1-5, with D unresolved. Trimming left V 5 bases short and J 7 bases short, with 15 bases between. Germline V gene lookup returns CDR1 LNHDA and CDR2 SQIVND (reference sequence). The CDR3 runs to 14 residues. The DNA for the CDR3 is TGTGCCAGTAGTTTTGCAGGAGTCATCCAGCCCCAGCATTTT. It yields the protein CASSFAGVIQPQHF.

Regarding this clone: The junction departs from the called germline gene at one end, perhaps through a read error. The chain joins TRBV6-5 to TRBJ2-1; D perhaps matches TRBD1 (6 bases). This CDR3 is 13 amino acids long. CDR1 MNHEY and CDR2 SVGAGI come from the germline V gene. As DNA, the CDR3 is TGTGCCAGCAGCCAAGGGGGTTACAGTGAGCAGTTCTTC. It yields the protein CASSQGGYSEQFF.

This chain uses TRBV2 with TRBJ1-2, with D perhaps matching TRBD1 (6 bases). V lost 9 bases and J 3 bases, leaving 17 bases between the germline ends. The CDR3 totals 14 residues. Per the germline V gene, CDR1 is SNHLY and CDR2 is FYNNEI. The CDR3 DNA follows: TGTGCCAGTAAGACAGGAGGCTTGGACTATGGCTACACCTTC. It yields the protein CASKTGGLDYGYTF.

The CDR3, as DNA: TGTGCCAGCTCCGTAAACAGGGGGCCCTTGGGTAGAAACATTCAGTACTTC. The encoded protein is CASSVNRGPLGRNIQYF. The J gene is TRBJ2-4, the V gene TRBV18, with 9 bases that match TRBD1. CDR1 and CDR2 (germline): KGHSH, LQKENI. V dropped 6 bases and J dropped 6; count of bases not matched to a gene: 15. The CDR3 covers 17 residues.

The gene calls are TRBV11-3 and TRBJ2-6; 7 bases match TRBD2. Looked up from germline, CDR1 is SGHNT and CDR2 is YENEEA. The CDR3 is 14 amino acids. Trimming took 5 bases from V and 13 from J; bases not matched to a gene: 11. CDR3 DNA sequence: TGTGCCAGCAGCACCGACCCAGCCGGGAGGGTCCTGACTTTC. As protein: CASSTDPAGRVLTF. The full variable domain, in which reference TRBV11-3 and TRBJ2-6 provide the parts outside the CDR3, is EAGVVQSPRYKIIEKKQPVAFWCNPISGHNTLYWYLQNLGQGPELLIRYENEEAVDDSQLPKDRFSAERLKGVDSTLKIQPAELGDSAVYLCASSTDPAGRVLTFGAGSRLTVL.

The chain has TRBV7-2 and TRBJ1-4, with D tentatively TRBD1 (5 bases). V shed 4 bases and J shed 9 bases, with 18 bases lying between them. Germline loops: CDR1 SGHTA, CDR2 FQGNSA. The CDR3 has 15 residues. CDR3 sequence: CASSSSPGRGKKLFF. In DNA, the CDR3 is TGTGCCAGCAGCTCCAGTCCGGGACGGGGAAAAAAACTGTTTTTT.

This clone came up a few times. The chain couples TRBV5-4 to TRBJ2-3; no clear D gene. The V end lost 2 bases, the J end lost 3 bases, and 13 bases lay between the germline ends. This CDR3 contains 15 residues. Germline CDR1 and CDR2: SGHNT and YYREEE (reference sequence). This chain's CDR3 is CASSFGSFSTDTQYF. The CDR3 region has the DNA TGTGCCAGCAGCTTTGGGTCCTTCTCGACAGATACGCAGTATTTT.

The chain couples TRBV19 to TRBJ1-2, with 9 bases matching TRBD1. The length of the CDR3 is 13 residues. J lost 8 bases, V lost 3 bases, and 4 bases had no gene match. Germline lookup yields CDR1 LNHDA and CDR2 SQIVND (reference sequence). This CDR3 is CASSIDGTGGYTF. The CDR3 DNA sequence: TGTGCCAGTAGTATTGACGGGACAGGGGGCTACACCTTC.

V usage is TRBV6-1 and J usage is TRBJ1-1; D remains ambiguous. The CDR3 covers 14 residues. The germline CDR1 and CDR2 sequences are MNHNS and SASEGT. With 6 bases removed from V and 1 base from J, the gap between germline ends came to 12 bases. CDR3 nucleotide sequence: TGTGCCAGCAGCCTAAGACCCGCGAACACTGAAGCTTTCTTT. Translated: CASSLRPANTEAFF.

This clone has only a few counts. V usage is TRBV4-3 and J usage is TRBJ2-1; 10 nucleotides line up with TRBD1. V dropped 4 bases and J dropped 4; count of bases not matched to a gene: 7. Germline V gene sequence: CDR1 LGHNA, CDR2 YSLEER. This CDR3 is built from 16 residues. CDR3 nucleotides: TGCGCCAGCAGCCTAGGGACAGGGGAAGGATACAATGAGCAGTTCTTC. It encodes CASSLGTGEGYNEQFF.